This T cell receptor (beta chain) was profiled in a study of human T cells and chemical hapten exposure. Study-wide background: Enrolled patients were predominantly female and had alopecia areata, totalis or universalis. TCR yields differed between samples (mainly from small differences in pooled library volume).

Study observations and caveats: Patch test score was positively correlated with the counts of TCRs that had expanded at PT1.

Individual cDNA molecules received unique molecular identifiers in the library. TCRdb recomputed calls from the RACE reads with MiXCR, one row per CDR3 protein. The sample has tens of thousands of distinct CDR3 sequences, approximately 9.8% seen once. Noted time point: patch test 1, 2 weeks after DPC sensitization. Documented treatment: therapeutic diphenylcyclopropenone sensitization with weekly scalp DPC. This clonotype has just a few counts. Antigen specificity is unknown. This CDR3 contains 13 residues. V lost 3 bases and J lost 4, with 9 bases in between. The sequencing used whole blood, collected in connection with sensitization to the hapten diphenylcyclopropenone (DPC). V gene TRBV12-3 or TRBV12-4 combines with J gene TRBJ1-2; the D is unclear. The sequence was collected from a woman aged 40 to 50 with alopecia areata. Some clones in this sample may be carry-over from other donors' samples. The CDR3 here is CASSFRGVYGYTF. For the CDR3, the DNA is TGTGCCAGCAGTTTCCGGGGAGTCTATGGCTACACCTTC.